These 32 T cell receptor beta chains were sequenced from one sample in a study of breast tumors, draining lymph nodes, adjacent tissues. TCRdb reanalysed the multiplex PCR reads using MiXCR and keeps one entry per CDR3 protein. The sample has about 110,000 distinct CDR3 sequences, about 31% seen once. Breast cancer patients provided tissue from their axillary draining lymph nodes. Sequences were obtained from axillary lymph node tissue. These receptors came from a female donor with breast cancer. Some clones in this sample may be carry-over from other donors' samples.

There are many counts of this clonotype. CDR3 DNA: TGTGCCAGCAGTACAACCGGGTCCCTCTATGGCTACACCTTC. Translating gives CASSTTGSLYGYTF. The chain carries TRBV28 and TRBJ1-2, with D unclear. The V gene's germline CDR1 is MDHEN and CDR2 SYDVKM. V lost 5 bases and J lost 4, with 14 bases in between. The CDR3 has 14 amino acids.

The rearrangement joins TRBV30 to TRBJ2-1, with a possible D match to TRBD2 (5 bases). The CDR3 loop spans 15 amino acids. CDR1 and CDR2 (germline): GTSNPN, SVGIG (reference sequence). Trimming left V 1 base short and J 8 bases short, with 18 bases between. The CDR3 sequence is CAWSADWAVIHEQFF. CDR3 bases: TGTGCCTGGAGTGCGGACTGGGCTGTTATCCATGAGCAGTTCTTC.

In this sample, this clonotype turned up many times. The CDR3 DNA reads as TGTGCCAGCAGCTTCTCAGGGGCAGAAAAACTGTTTTTT. Its translation: CASSFSGAEKLFF. The J gene is TRBJ1-4, the V gene TRBV7-9; D may be TRBD1 (6 bases). The CDR3 spans 13 residues. Germline CDR1 SEHNR, CDR2 FQNEAQ (reference sequence). V was trimmed by 3 bases and J by 8 bases, leaving 10 bases between them.

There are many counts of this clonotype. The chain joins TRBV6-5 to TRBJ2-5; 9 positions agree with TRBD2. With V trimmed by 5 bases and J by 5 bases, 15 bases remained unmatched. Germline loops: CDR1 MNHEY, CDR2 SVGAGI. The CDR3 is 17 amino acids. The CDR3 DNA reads TGTGCCAGCAGTCGCCTCAAACGGACTAGCGATGACGAGACCCAGTACTTC. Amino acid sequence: CASSRLKRTSDDETQYF.

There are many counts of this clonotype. The CDR3 DNA follows: TGTGCCAGCAAAGGCGGGGCTTCCTACGAGCAGTACTTC. The encoded protein is CASKGGASYEQYF. The rearrangement joins TRBV28 to TRBJ2-7, with a tentative D call TRBD2 (6 bases). Trimming cost V 7 bases and J 1 base, with 11 bases left between them. The CDR3 length is 13 residues. Germline V gene lookup returns CDR1 MDHEN and CDR2 SYDVKM.

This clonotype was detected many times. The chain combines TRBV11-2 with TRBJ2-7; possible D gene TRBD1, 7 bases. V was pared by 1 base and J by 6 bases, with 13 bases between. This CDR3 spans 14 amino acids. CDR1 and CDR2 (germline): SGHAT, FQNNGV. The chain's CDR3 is CASSLGQGGSEQYF. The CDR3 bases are TGTGCCAGCAGCTTAGGGCAGGGGGGTAGCGAGCAGTACTTC.

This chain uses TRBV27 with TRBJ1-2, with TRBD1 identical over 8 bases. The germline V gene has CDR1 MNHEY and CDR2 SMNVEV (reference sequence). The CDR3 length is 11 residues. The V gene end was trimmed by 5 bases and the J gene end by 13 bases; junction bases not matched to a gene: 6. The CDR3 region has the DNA TGTGCCAGCAGTACAGGACAGGGTTCCACCTTC. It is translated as CASSTGQGSTF.

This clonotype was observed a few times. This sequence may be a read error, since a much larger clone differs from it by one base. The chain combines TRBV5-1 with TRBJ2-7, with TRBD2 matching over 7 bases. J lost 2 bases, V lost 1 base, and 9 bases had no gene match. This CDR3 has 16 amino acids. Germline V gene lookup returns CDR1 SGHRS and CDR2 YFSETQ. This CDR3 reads CASSLLGTSEAYEQYF. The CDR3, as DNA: TGCGCCAGCAGCTTGCTCGGCACTAGCGAAGCCTACGAGCAGTACTTC. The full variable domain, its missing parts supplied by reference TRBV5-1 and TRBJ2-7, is KAGVTQTPRYLIKTRGQQVTLSCSPISGHRSVSWYQQTPGQGLQFLFEYFSETQRNKGNFPGRFSGRQFSNSRSEMNVSTLELGDSALYLCASSLLGTSEAYEQYFGPGTRLTVT.

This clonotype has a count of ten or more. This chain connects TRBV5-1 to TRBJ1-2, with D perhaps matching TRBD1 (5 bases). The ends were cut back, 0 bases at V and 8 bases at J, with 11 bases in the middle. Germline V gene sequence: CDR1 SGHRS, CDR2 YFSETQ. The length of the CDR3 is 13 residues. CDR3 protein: CASSLEGATGYTF. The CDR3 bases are TGCGCCAGCAGCTTGGAAGGGGCGACGGGCTACACCTTC.

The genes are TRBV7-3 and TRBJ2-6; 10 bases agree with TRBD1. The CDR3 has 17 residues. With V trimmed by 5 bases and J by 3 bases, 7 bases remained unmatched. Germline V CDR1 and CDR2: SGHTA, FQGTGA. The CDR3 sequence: CASSKDRGGNGANVLTF. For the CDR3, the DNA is TGTGCCAGCAGCAAGGACAGGGGGGGCAATGGGGCCAACGTCCTGACTTTC.

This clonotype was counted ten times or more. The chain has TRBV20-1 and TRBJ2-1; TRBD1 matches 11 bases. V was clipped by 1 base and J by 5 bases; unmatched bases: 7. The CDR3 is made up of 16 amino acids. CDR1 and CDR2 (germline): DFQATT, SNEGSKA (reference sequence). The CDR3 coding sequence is TGCAGTGCTAGAGCGTCGGGACAGGGGGACAACAATGAGCAGTTCTTC. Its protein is CSARASGQGDNNEQFF.

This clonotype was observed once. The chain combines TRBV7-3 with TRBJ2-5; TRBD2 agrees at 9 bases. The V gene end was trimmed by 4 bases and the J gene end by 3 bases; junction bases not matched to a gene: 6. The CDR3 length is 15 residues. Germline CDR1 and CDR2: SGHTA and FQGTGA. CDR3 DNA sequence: TGTGCCAGCAGCTCAGCGGGAGGAAGGGAAGAGACCCAGTACTTC. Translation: CASSSAGGREETQYF.

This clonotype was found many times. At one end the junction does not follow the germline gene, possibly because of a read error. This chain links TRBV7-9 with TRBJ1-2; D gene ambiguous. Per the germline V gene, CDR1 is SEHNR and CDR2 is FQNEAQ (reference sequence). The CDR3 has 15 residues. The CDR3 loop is CASSLVTEGSSGYPF. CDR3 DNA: TGTGCCAGCAGCTTAGTAACGGAGGGATCAAGTGGCTACCCCTTC.

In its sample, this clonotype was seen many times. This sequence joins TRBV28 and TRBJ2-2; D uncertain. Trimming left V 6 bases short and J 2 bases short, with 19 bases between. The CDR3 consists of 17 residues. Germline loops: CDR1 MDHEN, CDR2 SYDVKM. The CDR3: CASRGSRHSVNTGELFF. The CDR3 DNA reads TGTGCCAGCAGGGGGTCGAGACACTCTGTTAACACCGGGGAGCTGTTTTTT.

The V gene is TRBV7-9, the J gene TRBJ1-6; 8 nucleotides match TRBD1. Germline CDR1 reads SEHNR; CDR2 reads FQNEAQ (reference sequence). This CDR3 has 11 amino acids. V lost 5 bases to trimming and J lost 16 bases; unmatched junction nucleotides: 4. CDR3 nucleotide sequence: TGTGCCAGCAGCGCAGGACAGGGACTCCACTTT. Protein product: CASSAGQGLHF.

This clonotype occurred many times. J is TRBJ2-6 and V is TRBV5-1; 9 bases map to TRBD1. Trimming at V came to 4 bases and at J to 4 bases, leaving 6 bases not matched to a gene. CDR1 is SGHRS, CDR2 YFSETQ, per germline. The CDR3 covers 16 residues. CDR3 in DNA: TGCGCCAGCAGCGACTACAGGGGGCCAGGGGCCAACGTCCTGACTTTC. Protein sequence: CASSDYRGPGANVLTF.

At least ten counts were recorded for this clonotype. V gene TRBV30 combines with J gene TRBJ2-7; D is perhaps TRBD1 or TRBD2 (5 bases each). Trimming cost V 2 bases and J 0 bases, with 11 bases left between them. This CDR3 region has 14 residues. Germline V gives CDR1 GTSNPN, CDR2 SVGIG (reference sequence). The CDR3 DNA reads TGTGCCTGGAGTCTCTGGGGGAGCTCCTACGAGCAGTACTTC. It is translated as CAWSLWGSSYEQYF.

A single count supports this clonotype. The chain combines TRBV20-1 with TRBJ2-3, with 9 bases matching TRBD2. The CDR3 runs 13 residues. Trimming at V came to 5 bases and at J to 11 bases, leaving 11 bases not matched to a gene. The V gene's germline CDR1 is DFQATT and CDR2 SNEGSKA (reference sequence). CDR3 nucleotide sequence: TGCAGTGCTGCGGGGGGGCGGTTGAATGAGCAGTATTTT. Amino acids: CSAAGGRLNEQYF.

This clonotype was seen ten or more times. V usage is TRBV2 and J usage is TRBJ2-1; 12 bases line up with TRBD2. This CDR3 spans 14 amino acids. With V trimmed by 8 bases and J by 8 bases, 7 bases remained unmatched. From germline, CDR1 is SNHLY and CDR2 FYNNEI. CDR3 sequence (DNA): TGTGCCAGCTGCCTAGCGGGAGGGCGGGATGAGCAGTTCTTC. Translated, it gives CASCLAGGRDEQFF.

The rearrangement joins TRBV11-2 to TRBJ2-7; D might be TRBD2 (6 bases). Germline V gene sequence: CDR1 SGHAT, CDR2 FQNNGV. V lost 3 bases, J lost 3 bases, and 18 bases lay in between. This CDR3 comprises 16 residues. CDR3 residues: CASSFLEGQAGYEQYF. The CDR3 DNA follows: TGTGCCAGCAGCTTTTTGGAGGGGCAAGCGGGCTACGAGCAGTACTTC.

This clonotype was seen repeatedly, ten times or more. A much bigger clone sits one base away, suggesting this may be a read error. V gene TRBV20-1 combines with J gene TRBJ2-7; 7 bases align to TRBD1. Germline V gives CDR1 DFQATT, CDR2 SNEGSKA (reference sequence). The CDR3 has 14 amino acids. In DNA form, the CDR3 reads TGCAGTGCGACGGGGACAGAGAATTCCTCCGAGCAGTACTTC. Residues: CSATGTENSSEQYF.

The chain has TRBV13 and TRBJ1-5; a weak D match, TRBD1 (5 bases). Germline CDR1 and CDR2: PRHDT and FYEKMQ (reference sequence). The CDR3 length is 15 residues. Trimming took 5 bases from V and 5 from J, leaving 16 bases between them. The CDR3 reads CASSPSWGKYQPQHF. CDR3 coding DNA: TGTGCCAGCAGCCCGAGTTGGGGGAAATATCAGCCCCAGCATTTT.

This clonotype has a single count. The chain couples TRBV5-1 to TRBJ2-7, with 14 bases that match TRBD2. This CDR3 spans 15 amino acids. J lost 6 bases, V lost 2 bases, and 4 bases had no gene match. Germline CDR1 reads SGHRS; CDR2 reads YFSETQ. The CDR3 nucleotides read TGCGCCAGCAGCTTAGGGACTAGCGGGAGAACCGAGCAGTACTTC. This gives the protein CASSLGTSGRTEQYF.

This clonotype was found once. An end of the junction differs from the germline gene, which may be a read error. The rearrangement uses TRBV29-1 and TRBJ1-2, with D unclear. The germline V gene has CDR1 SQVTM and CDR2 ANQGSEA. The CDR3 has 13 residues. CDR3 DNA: TGCAGCGTTGAAGAATGGGGTAACTATGGCCACACCTTC. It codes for CSVEEWGNYGHTF.

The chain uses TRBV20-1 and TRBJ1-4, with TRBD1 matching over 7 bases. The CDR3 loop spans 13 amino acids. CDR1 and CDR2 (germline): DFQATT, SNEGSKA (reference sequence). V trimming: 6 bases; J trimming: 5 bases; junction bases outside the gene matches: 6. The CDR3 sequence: CSASADRNEKLFF. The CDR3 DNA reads TGCAGTGCATCCGCGGACAGGAATGAAAAACTGTTTTTT.

CDR3 amino acids: CASSLDRRGSGETQYF. The DNA of the CDR3 is TGCGCCAGCAGCTTGGACAGGAGGGGGAGCGGGGAGACCCAGTACTTC. V gene TRBV5-1 combines with J gene TRBJ2-5; D tentatively reads TRBD1 or TRBD2 (6 bases each). The CDR3 has 16 amino acids. Trimming stripped 0 bases from V and 5 bases from J, with 17 bases between. Germline CDR1 reads SGHRS; CDR2 reads YFSETQ.

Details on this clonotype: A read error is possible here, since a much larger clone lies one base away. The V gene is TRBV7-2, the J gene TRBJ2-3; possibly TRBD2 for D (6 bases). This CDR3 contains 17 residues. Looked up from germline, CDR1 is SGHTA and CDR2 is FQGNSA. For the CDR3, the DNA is TGTGCCAGCAGCTTAGACTTGCGGGGAAGAATCACAGATCCGCAGTATTTT. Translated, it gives CASSLDLRGRITDPQYF. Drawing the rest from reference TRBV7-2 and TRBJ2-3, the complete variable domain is GAGVSQSPSNKVTEKGKDVELRCDPISGHTALYWYRQSLGQGLEFLIYFQGNSAPDKSGLPSDRFSAERTGGSVSTLTIQRTQQEDSAVYLCASSLDLRGRITDPQYFGPGTRLTVL.

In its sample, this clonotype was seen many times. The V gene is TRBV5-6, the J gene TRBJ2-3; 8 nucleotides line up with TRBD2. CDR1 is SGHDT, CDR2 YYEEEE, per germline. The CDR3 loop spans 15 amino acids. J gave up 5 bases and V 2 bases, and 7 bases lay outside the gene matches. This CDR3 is CASSFPPGGEDTQYF. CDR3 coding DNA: TGTGCCAGCAGCTTCCCACCCGGGGGGGAAGATACGCAGTATTTT.

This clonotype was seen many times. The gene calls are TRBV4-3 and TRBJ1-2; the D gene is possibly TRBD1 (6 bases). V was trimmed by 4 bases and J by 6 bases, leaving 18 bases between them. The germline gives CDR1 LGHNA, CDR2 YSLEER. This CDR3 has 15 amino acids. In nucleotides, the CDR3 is TGCGCCAGCAGCCGTCTCCTTTCAGGGGAAGATGGCTACACCTTC. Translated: CASSRLLSGEDGYTF.

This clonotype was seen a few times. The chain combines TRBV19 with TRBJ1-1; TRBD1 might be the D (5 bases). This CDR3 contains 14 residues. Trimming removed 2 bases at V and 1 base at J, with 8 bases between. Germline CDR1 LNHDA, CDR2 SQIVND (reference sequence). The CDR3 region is CASSIRGGNTEAFF. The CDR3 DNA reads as TGTGCCAGTAGTATACGGGGGGGGAACACTGAAGCTTTCTTT.

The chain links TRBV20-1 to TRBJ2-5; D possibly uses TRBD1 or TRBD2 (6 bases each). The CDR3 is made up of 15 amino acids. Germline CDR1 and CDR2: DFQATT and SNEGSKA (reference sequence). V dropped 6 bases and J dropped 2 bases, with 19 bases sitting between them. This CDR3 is CSAHPSGGRQETQYF. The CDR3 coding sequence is TGCAGTGCCCACCCGTCCGGGGGCCGACAAGAGACCCAGTACTTC.

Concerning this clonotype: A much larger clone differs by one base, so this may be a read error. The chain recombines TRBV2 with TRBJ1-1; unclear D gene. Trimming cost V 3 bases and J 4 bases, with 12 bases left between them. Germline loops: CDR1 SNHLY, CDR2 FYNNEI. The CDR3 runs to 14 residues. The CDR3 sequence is CASSERQRSTEAFF. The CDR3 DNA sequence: TGTGCCAGCAGTGAGCGGCAGCGAAGCACTGAAGCTTTCTTT.